This is a list of T cell receptor beta chains from one sample in a study of cytomegalovirus exposure and HLA in healthy donors. Libraries were prepared by immunoSEQ multiplex PCR; TCRdb keeps only in-frame clonotypes and omits some of them. This table has about 82,000 clones, roughly 84% appearing once. The sample consisted of PBMCs. The receptor set was obtained from a man aged 65 to 79 in good health and CMV-seropositive. The CDR3 runs from the conserved cysteine through the conserved F or W. Fields, in order: CDR3 length, clone size, J gene, D gene, V gene, CDR3 protein, CDR3 DNA. The D gene is left open where the match is weak. Only some rows state a clone size, as once, few, many or a class for expanded clones.

CDR3 length: 15
clone size: NA
J gene: TRBJ1-2
D gene: TRBD1
V gene: TRBV27
CDR3 protein: CASSSGQAGNYGYTF
CDR3 DNA: TGTGCCAGCAGTTCAGGACAGGCCGGAAACTATGGCTACACCTTC

CDR3 length: 16
clone size: NA
J gene: TRBJ2-3
D gene: TRBD2
V gene: TRBV11-2
CDR3 protein: CASSPGSGGAGGTQYF
CDR3 DNA: TGTGCCAGCAGTCCGGGGAGCGGGGGGGCCGGGGGAACGCAGTATTTT

CDR3 length: 12
clone size: NA
J gene: TRBJ1-2
D gene: NA
V gene: TRBV10-3
CDR3 protein: CAISGQGYGYTF
CDR3 DNA: TGTGCCATCAGTGGTCAGGGCTATGGCTACACCTTC

CDR3 length: 13
clone size: NA
J gene: TRBJ2-5
D gene: TRBD1
V gene: TRBV19
CDR3 protein: CASSLDRGETQYF
CDR3 DNA: TGTGCCAGTAGTCTTGACAGGGGTGAGACCCAGTACTTC

CDR3 length: 13
clone size: once
J gene: TRBJ2-5
D gene: NA
V gene: TRBV18
CDR3 protein: CASSPAEEATQYF
CDR3 DNA: TGTGCCAGCTCACCAGCCGAGGAGGCGACCCAGTACTTC

CDR3 length: 14
clone size: NA
J gene: TRBJ2-5
D gene: TRBD1
V gene: TRBV5-1
CDR3 protein: CASSTGQLKETQYF
CDR3 DNA: TGCGCCAGCAGCACGGGACAGCTTAAAGAGACCCAGTACTTC

CDR3 length: 16
clone size: NA
J gene: TRBJ2-3
D gene: NA
V gene: TRBV6-6
CDR3 protein: CASSGQTHPSTDTQYF
CDR3 DNA: TGTGCCAGCAGCGGACAGACTCACCCCAGCACAGATACGCAGTATTTT

CDR3 length: 16
clone size: NA
J gene: TRBJ1-3
D gene: NA
V gene: TRBV7-2
CDR3 protein: CASSSLQGVSGNTIYF
CDR3 DNA: TGTGCCAGCAGCTCCCTACAGGGCGTCTCTGGAAACACCATATATTTT

CDR3 length: 14
clone size: once
J gene: TRBJ2-3
D gene: NA
V gene: TRBV10-1
CDR3 protein: CASSHKFISDTQYF
CDR3 DNA: TGCGCCAGCAGCCACAAATTCATCTCGGATACGCAGTATTTT

CDR3 length: 14
clone size: NA
J gene: TRBJ2-5
D gene: NA
V gene: TRBV6-1
CDR3 protein: CASATDGQRETQYF
CDR3 DNA: TGTGCCAGCGCGACCGACGGGCAGCGGGAGACCCAGTACTTC